This T cell receptor (beta chain) was captured in a study of T cell repertoires in cytomegalovirus infection. Study at large: Epitope selection comprised recently identified HLA-C-restricted CMV epitopes and well-studied HLA-B-restricted CMV epitopes. A matching HLA type, together with CMV infection, was signaled by public TCR beta signatures. Study findings and constraints: It was HLA-C-restricted CMV-specific TCR beta clonotypes that dominated the response ex vivo. Cumulative frequency of public TCR beta families picked out carriers of CMV plus the relevant HLA.

MiXCR, run by TCRdb on the reads, gives a single entry per CDR3 protein. This table holds around 95,000 distinct CDR3 sequences, 25% to 30% found once. Of note for this clonotype: The antigen remains undetermined.

The TCR comes from a human donor in good health (CMV status not recorded). Some clones in this sample may be carry-over from other donors' samples. Source: CD8+ T cells from cultured PBMCs, taken from culture after CMV antigen stimulation.

The CDR3 loop reads CASSIGVAEAFF. The DNA for the CDR3 is TGTGCCAGTAGTATAGGAGTCGCTGAAGCTTTCTTT. The V gene is TRBV19, the J gene TRBJ1-1; D unresolved. Germline values: CDR1 LNHDA, CDR2 SQIVND (reference sequence). Between the trimmed V and J ends, which lost 1 base and 6 bases, there was a span of 6 bases. The CDR3 extends over 12 amino acids.